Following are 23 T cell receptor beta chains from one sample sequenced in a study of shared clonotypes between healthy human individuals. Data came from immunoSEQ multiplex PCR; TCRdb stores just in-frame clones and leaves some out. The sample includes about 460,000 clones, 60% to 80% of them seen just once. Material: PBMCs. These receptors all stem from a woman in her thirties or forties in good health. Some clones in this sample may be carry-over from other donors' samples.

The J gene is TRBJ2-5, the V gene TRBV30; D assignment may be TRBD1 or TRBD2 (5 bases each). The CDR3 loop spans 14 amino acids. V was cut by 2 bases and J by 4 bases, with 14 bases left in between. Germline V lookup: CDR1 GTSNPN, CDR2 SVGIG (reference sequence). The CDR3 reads CAWSTGAGGETQYF. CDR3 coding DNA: TGTGCCTGGAGTACGGGCGCTGGGGGAGAGACCCAGTACTTC. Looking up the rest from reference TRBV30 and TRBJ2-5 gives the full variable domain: SQTIHQWPATLVQPVGSPLSLECTVEGTSNPNLYWYRQAAGRGLQLLFYSVGIGQISSEVPQNLSASRPQDRQFILSSKKLLLSDSGFYLCAWSTGAGGETQYFGPGTRLLVL.

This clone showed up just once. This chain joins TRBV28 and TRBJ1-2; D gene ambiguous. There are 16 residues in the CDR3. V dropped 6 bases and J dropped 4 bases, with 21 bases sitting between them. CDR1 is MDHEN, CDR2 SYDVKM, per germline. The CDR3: CASSSYTWTVGYGYTF. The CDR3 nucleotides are TGTGCCAGCAGCTCTTATACCTGGACCGTAGGCTATGGCTACACCTTC.

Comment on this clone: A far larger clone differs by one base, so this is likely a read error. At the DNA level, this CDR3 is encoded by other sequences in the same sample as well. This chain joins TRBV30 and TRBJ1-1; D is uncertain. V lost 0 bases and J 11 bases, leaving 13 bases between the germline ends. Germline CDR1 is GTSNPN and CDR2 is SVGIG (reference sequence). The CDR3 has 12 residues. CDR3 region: CAWSVLGFEAFF. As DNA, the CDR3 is TGTGCCTGGAGTGTACTGGGGTTTGAGGCTTTCTTT.

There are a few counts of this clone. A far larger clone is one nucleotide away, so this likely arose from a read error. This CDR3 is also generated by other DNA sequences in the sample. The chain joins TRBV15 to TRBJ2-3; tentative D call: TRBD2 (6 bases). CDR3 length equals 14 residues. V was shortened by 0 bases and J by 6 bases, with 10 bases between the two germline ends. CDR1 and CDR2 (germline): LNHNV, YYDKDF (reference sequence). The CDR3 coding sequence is TGTGCCACCAGCAGAGAAACTAGCTGGGATACGCAGTATTTT. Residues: CATSRETSWDTQYF.

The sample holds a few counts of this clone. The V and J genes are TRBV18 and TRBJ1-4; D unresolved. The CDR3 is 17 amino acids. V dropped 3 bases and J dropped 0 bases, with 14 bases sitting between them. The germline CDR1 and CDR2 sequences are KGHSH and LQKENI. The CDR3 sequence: CASSPRQVAATNEKLFF. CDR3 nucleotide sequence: TGTGCCAGCTCACCGCGGCAGGTGGCGGCAACTAATGAAAAACTGTTTTTT.

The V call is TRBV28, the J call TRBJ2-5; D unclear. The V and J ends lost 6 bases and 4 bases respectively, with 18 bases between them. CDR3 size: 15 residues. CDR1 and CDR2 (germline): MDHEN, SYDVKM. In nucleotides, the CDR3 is TGTGCCAGCAGAGGAACCACGTCGGTTGCAGAGACCCAGTACTTC. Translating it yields CASRGTTSVAETQYF.

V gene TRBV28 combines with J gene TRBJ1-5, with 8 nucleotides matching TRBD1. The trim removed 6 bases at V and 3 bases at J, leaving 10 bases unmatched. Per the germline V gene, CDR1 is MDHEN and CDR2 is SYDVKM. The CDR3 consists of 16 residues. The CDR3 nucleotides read TGTGCCAGCAGCTCACGGAACAGGGGGGTCAATCAGCCCCAGCATTTT. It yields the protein CASSSRNRGVNQPQHF.

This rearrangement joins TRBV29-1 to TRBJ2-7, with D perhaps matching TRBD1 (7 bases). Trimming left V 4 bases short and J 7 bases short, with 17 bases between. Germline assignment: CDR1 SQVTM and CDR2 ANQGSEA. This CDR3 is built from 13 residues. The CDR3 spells CSVVAGGSGEQYF. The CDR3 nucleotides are TGCAGCGTTGTGGCAGGGGGGTCGGGAGAGCAGTACTTC.

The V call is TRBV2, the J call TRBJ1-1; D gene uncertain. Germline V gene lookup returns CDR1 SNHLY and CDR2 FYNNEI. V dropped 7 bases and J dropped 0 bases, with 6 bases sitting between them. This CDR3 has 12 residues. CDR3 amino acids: CASMLMNTEAFF. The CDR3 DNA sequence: TGTGCCAGCATGCTGATGAACACTGAAGCTTTCTTT.

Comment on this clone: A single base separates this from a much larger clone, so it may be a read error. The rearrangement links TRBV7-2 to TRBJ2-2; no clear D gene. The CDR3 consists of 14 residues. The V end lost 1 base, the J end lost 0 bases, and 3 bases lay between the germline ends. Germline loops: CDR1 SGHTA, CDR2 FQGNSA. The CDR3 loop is CASSLVSNTGELFF. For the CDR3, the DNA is TGTGCCAGCAGCTTAGTGTCGAACACCGGGGAGCTGTTTTTT.

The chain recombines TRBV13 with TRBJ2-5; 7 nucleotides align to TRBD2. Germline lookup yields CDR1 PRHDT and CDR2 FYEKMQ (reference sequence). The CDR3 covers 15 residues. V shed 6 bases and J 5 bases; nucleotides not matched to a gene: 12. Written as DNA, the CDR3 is TGTGCCAGCAGATTCACTTTGGGAGGGTTTGAGACCCAGTACTTC. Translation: CASRFTLGGFETQYF.

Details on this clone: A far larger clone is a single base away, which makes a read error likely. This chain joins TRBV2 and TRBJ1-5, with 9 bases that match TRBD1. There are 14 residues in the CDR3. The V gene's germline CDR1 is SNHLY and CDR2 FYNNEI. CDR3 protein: CASMSTGGRQPQRF. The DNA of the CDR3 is TGTGCCAGCATGTCTACAGGGGGCCGACAGCCCCAGCGTTTT.

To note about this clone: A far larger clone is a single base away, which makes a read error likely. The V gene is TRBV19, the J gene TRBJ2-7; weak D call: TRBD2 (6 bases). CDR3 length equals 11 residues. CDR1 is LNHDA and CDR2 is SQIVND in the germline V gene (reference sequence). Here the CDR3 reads CASDGGYEQHF. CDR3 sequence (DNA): TGTGCCAGTGATGGGGGGTACGAGCAGCACTTC.

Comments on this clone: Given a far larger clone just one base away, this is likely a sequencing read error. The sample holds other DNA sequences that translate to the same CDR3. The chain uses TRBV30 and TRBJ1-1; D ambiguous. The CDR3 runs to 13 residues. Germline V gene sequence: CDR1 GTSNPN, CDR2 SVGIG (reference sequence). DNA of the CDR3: TGTGCCTGGAGTGTAGCAGAGAACACTGAGGCTTTCTTT. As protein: CAWSVAENTEAFF. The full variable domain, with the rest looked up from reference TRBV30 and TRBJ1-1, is SQTIHQWPATLVQPVGSPLSLECTVEGTSNPNLYWYRQAAGRGLQLLFYSVGIGQISSEVPQNLSASRPQDRQFILSSKKLLLSDSGFYLCAWSVAENTEAFFGQGTRLTVV.

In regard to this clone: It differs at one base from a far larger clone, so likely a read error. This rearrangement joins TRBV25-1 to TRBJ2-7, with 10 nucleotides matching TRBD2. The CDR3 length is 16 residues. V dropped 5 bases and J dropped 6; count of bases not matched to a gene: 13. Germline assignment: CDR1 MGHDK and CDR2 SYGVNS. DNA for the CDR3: TGTGCCAGCAGTCCTAGCGGGAGCCGACCACGGGGCGAGCAGTACTTC. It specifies CASSPSGSRPRGEQYF.

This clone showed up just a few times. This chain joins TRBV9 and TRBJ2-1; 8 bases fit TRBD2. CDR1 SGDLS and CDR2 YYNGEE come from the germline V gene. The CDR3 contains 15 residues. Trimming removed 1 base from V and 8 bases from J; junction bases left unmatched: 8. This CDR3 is CASSVSGTRFDEQFF. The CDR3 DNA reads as TGTGCCAGCAGCGTAAGTGGGACTAGATTCGATGAGCAGTTCTTC.

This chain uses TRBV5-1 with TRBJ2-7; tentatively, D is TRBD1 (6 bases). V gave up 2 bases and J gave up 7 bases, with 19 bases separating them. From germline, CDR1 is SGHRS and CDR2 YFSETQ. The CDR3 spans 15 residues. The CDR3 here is CASSLMEQGNGEQYF. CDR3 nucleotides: TGCGCCAGCAGCTTAATGGAACAGGGCAACGGAGAGCAGTACTTC.

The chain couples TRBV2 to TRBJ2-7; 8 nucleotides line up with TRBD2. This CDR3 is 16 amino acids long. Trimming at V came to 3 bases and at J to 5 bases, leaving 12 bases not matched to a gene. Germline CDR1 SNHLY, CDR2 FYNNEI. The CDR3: CASSEEAGREAHEQYF. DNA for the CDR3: TGTGCCAGCAGTGAGGAGGCGGGGCGGGAGGCCCACGAGCAGTACTTC. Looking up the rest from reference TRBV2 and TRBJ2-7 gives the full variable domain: EPEVTQTPSHQVTQMGQEVILRCVPISNHLYFYWYRQILGQKVEFLVSFYNNEISEKSEIFDDQFSVERPDGSNFTLKIRSTKLEDSAMYFCASSEEAGREAHEQYFGPGTRLTVT.

Here the CDR3 DNA reads TGTGCCAGCAGTTTTGAGAGGGGCAATCAGCCCCAGCATTTT. Its translation is CASSFERGNQPQHF. The chain recombines TRBV28 with TRBJ1-5; D is undetermined. Per germline, CDR1 MDHEN and CDR2 SYDVKM. V was cut by 3 bases and J by 2 bases, with 8 bases left in between. This CDR3 comprises 14 residues.

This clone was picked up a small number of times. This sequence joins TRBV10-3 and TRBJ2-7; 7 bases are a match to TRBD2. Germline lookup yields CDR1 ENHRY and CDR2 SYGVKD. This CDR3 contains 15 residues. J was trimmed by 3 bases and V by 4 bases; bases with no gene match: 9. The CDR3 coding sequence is TGTGCCATCAGTGGTCCGGGACTACAGAACTACGAGCAGTACTTC. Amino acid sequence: CAISGPGLQNYEQYF.

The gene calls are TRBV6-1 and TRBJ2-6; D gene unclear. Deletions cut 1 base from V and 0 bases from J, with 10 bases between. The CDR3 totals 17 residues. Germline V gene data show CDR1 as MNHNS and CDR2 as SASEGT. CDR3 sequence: CASSEEAHGSGANVLTF. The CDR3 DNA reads TGTGCCAGCAGTGAAGAGGCCCACGGCTCTGGGGCCAACGTCCTGACTTTC.

The CDR3 region is CASSDWNTGELFF. As DNA, the CDR3 is TGTGCCAGCAGCGATTGGAACACCGGGGAGCTGTTTTTT. This chain connects TRBV9 to TRBJ2-2, with D unclear. CDR1 and CDR2 (germline): SGDLS, YYNGEE. This CDR3 is built from 13 residues. The germline V and J ends were trimmed by 3 bases and 1 base, with 4 bases remaining between them.

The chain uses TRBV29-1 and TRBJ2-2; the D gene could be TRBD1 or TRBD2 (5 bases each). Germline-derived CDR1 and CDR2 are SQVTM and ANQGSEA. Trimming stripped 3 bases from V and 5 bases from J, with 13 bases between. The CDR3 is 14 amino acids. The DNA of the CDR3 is TGCAGCGTTGAGAGGGGTTGGGGGACCGGGGAGCTGTTTTTT. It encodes CSVERGWGTGELFF.